Presented here are 25 T cell receptor beta chains from one specimen sequenced in a study of blood T cell repertoires in COVID-19. Using immunoSEQ multiplex PCR, the repertoire was profiled, and TCRdb retains in-frame clones only, with some absent. The table includes about 150,000 clones, around 85% detected once. Material: peripheral blood. The receptors were gathered from a human donor in a cohort sampled during active COVID-19.

The J gene is TRBJ2-7, the V gene TRBV6-5; the D gene is possibly TRBD1 (5 bases). The germline gives CDR1 MNHEY, CDR2 SVGAGI. Trimming cost V 7 bases and J 0 bases, with 10 bases left between them. This CDR3 spans 13 amino acids. The CDR3 coding sequence is TGTGCCAGCAAGGACACCTTCTCCTACGAGCAGTACTTC. Translation gives CASKDTFSYEQYF.

The V call is TRBV6-5, the J call TRBJ1-1; D gene unclear. The V gene lost 8 bases and the J gene lost 4 bases, with 14 bases spanning the gap. The CDR3 is made up of 13 amino acids. The V gene's germline CDR1 is MNHEY and CDR2 SVGAGI. The CDR3 loop is CASASMLSTEAFF. CDR3 sequence (DNA): TGTGCCAGCGCCTCTATGTTGTCCACTGAAGCTTTCTTT.

J is TRBJ2-5 and V is TRBV3-1 (or the pseudogene TRBV3-2); 16 positions match TRBD2. Germline loops: CDR1 LGHDT, CDR2 YNNKEL (reference sequence). This CDR3 comprises 19 residues. Losses at the gene ends were 0 bases for V and 4 bases for J; bases not matched to a gene: 8. The CDR3 sequence: CASSQDWGLAGGLRETQYF. In DNA form, the CDR3 reads TGTGCCAGCAGCCAAGATTGGGGACTAGCGGGAGGGCTGAGAGAGACCCAGTACTTC.

This chain joins TRBV9 and TRBJ2-5; 8 bases agree with TRBD2. CDR1 SGDLS and CDR2 YYNGEE come from the germline V gene. Trimming removed 1 base from V and 5 bases from J; junction bases left unmatched: 4. The CDR3 totals 14 residues. CDR3 sequence reads: CASSVSGSGETQYF. The CDR3 DNA reads TGTGCCAGCAGCGTAAGCGGGAGCGGGGAGACCCAGTACTTC.

CDR3 protein: CASSSQTGVVASEQYF. CDR3 DNA sequence: TGTGCCAGCAGCTCGCAGACAGGGGTAGTGGCTTCCGAGCAGTACTTC. V is TRBV7-2 and J is TRBJ2-7; 8 bases are shared with TRBD1. With 4 bases clipped from V and 6 bases from J, the junction kept 14 bases outside the gene matches. Germline CDR1 SGHTA, CDR2 FQGNSA. This CDR3 is built from 16 residues.

The CDR3 nucleotides are TGTGCCAGCAGTCCCGGGGGTATGAATTCACCCCTCCACTTT. Its protein product is CASSPGGMNSPLHF. The chain joins TRBV27 to TRBJ1-6; D may be TRBD1 (5 bases). The germline V gene encodes CDR1 MNHEY and CDR2 SMNVEV (reference sequence). This CDR3 has 14 amino acids. V was trimmed by 5 bases and J by 7 bases, leaving 12 bases between them.

The chain carries TRBV28 and TRBJ2-3; weak D call: TRBD2 (5 bases). This CDR3 region has 12 residues. Per the germline V gene, CDR1 is MDHEN and CDR2 is SYDVKM. V was pared by 7 bases and J by 12 bases, with 17 bases between. In DNA form, the CDR3 reads TGTGCCAGCACCACCGAGGGCCGTTTCCAGTATTTT. It is translated as CASTTEGRFQYF.

V usage is TRBV5-3 and J usage is TRBJ2-4; 9 bases fit TRBD1. Being an ORF, TRBV5-3 has a function that is uncertain. The CDR3 contains 17 residues. V shed 3 bases, J shed 2 bases, and the junction held 9 bases outside the gene matches. The CDR3 spells CARSSPGQGSTKNIQYF. For the CDR3, the DNA is TGTGCCAGAAGCTCGCCGGGACAGGGCAGTACCAAAAACATTCAGTACTTC.

V usage is TRBV5-4 and J usage is TRBJ1-4, with 8 bases lining up with TRBD1. The ends lost 1 base at V and 7 bases at J; junction bases unmatched: 6. CDR1 SGHNT and CDR2 YYREEE come from the germline V gene (reference sequence). The CDR3 is 15 amino acids. The CDR3 bases are TGTGCCAGCAGCTTGTTCGGGACAGGCGGTGAAAAACTGTTTTTT. This gives the protein CASSLFGTGGEKLFF.

This clone was picked up a small number of times. The chain has TRBV9 and TRBJ2-1; D is perhaps TRBD1 (5 bases). The CDR3 is 13 residues long. Deletions cut 4 bases from V and 2 bases from J, with 7 bases between. Per the germline V gene, CDR1 is SGDLS and CDR2 is YYNGEE. DNA of the CDR3: TGTGCCAGCAGCCCAGGGACCTACAATGAGCAGTTCTTC. Protein sequence: CASSPGTYNEQFF.

Concerning this clone: The same CDR3 can be traced to other DNA sequences in this sample. The chain recombines TRBV27 with TRBJ2-3, with D tentatively TRBD1 (6 bases). V was trimmed by 5 bases and J by 6 bases, leaving 9 bases between them. CDR1 is MNHEY and CDR2 is SMNVEV in the germline V gene (reference sequence). The CDR3 contains 12 residues. CDR3 coding DNA: TGTGCCAGCAGTCCCAGGGGTGATACGCAGTATTTT. Translating it yields CASSPRGDTQYF.

This clone was seen just once. The gene calls are TRBV3-1 (or the pseudogene TRBV3-2) and TRBJ1-1; TRBD1 might be the D (5 bases). Trimming left V 3 bases short and J 6 bases short, with 20 bases between. This CDR3 is 16 amino acids long. Germline V gene data show CDR1 as LGHDT and CDR2 as YNNKEL (reference sequence). The chain's CDR3 is CASSQGLHDSGSEAFF. The CDR3 region has the DNA TGTGCCAGCAGCCAGGGCCTCCATGACAGTGGGTCTGAAGCTTTCTTT.

The genes are TRBV6-5 and TRBJ1-2, with 7 bases aligning to TRBD1. Germline trimming cut 7 bases from V and 4 bases from J; bases unmatched to any gene: 6. The CDR3 totals 13 residues. Germline assignment: CDR1 MNHEY and CDR2 SVGAGI. CDR3 sequence: CASTRDSLYGYTF. In DNA, the CDR3 is TGTGCCAGCACCCGGGACAGCCTCTATGGCTACACCTTC.

This clone was counted once. V and J are TRBV11-2 and TRBJ2-7; TRBD2 agrees at 8 bases. V shed 0 bases and J 6 bases; nucleotides not matched to a gene: 7. The V gene's germline CDR1 is SGHAT and CDR2 FQNNGV. The CDR3 consists of 15 residues. The DNA for the CDR3 is TGTGCCAGCAGCTTAGACCCGGGACTAGTAAGCGAGCAGTACTTC. Its translation is CASSLDPGLVSEQYF.

The gene calls are TRBV5-4 and TRBJ2-5; 11 bases line up with TRBD2. Germline values: CDR1 SGHNT, CDR2 YYREEE (reference sequence). The CDR3 runs 16 residues. V lost 3 bases, J lost 2 bases, and 6 bases stayed unmatched. Here the CDR3 reads CASSSGLAVNQETQYF. The CDR3 region has the DNA TGTGCCAGCAGCTCGGGACTAGCGGTGAATCAAGAGACCCAGTACTTC.

On this clone: This may be a read error, as it is one base from a much larger clone. Other nucleotide sequences from this sample produce the same CDR3. The chain combines TRBV19 with TRBJ2-7; TRBD1 matches 8 bases. J lost 2 bases, V lost 1 base, and 1 base had no gene match. Germline-derived CDR1 and CDR2 are LNHDA and SQIVND (reference sequence). This CDR3 has 14 amino acids. The CDR3 is CASSIGQGTYEQYF. The DNA for the CDR3 is TGTGCCAGTAGTATAGGACAGGGGACCTACGAGCAGTACTTC.

V usage is TRBV11-1 and J usage is TRBJ2-1, with 7 positions matching TRBD1. Trimming took 5 bases from V and 6 from J; bases not matched to a gene: 10. In germline, CDR1 is SGHAT, CDR2 FQDESV (reference sequence). This CDR3 is 15 amino acids long. The CDR3 nucleotides read TGTGCCAGCAGCCCCATAGGGGGCGTTCCCAATGAGCAGTTCTTC. Protein product: CASSPIGGVPNEQFF.

Here the CDR3 DNA reads TGTGCCAGCTCCGGAGGGGTCTTGAACACCGGGGAGCTGTTTTTT. It translates to CASSGGVLNTGELFF. The V and J genes are TRBV18 and TRBJ2-2; TRBD2 is a possible D gene (6 bases). The germline V gene has CDR1 KGHSH and CDR2 LQKENI. The CDR3 contains 15 residues. V was cut by 6 bases and J by 1 base, with 12 bases left in between.

The chain carries TRBV28 and TRBJ2-7; TRBD1 matches 7 bases. Germline V gene sequence: CDR1 MDHEN, CDR2 SYDVKM. Losses at the gene ends were 4 bases for V and 0 bases for J; bases not matched to a gene: 3. This CDR3 is 14 amino acids long. CDR3 amino acids: CASSSTGASYEQYF. The CDR3 bases are TGTGCCAGCAGTTCCACAGGGGCCTCCTACGAGCAGTACTTC.

This sequence joins TRBV14 and TRBJ1-1, with D possibly being TRBD1 (5 bases). The CDR3 length is 14 residues. Germline CDR1 is SGHDN and CDR2 is FVKESK. V was shortened by 1 base and J by 4 bases, with 10 bases between the two germline ends. CDR3 sequence (DNA): TGTGCCAGCAGCCAAGTAAGGGGCGGCACTGAAGCTTTCTTT. The encoded protein is CASSQVRGGTEAFF.

The chain is built from TRBV30 and TRBJ2-7; 7 nucleotides match TRBD2. Trimming cost V 3 bases and J 3 bases; bases outside gene matches: 8. Germline-derived CDR1 and CDR2 are GTSNPN and SVGIG (reference sequence). CDR3 size: 14 residues. The CDR3 sequence: CAWSAGDRGYEQYF. The CDR3 nucleotides are TGTGCCTGGAGCGCGGGGGATCGGGGCTACGAGCAGTACTTC. The variable domain in full, with the rest retrieved from reference TRBV30 and TRBJ2-7, is SQTIHQWPATLVQPVGSPLSLECTVEGTSNPNLYWYRQAAGRGLQLLFYSVGIGQISSEVPQNLSASRPQDRQFILSSKKLLLSDSGFYLCAWSAGDRGYEQYFGPGTRLTVT.

This clone turned up a few times. The chain links TRBV23-1 to TRBJ2-7, with TRBD2 matching 9 bases. TRBV23-1 is placed among ORFs of uncertain function. V shed 6 bases and J 3 bases; nucleotides not matched to a gene: 3. The CDR3 is made up of 13 amino acids. CDR3 residues: CASSLAGHYEQYF. CDR3 sequence (DNA): TGCGCCAGCAGCCTAGCGGGGCACTACGAGCAGTACTTC.

This sequence joins TRBV6-2 or TRBV6-3 and TRBJ2-7, with 7 bases aligning to TRBD2. Germline assignment: CDR1 MNHEY and CDR2 SVGEGT. This CDR3 is built from 14 residues. V was clipped by 6 bases and J by 0 bases; unmatched bases: 5. The DNA of the CDR3 is TGTGCCAGCAGATACGGGGGGAGCTCCTACGAGCAGTACTTC. Amino acids: CASRYGGSSYEQYF.

The gene calls are TRBV12-3 or TRBV12-4 and TRBJ1-2; 9 bases are a match to TRBD1. Trimming at V came to 5 bases and at J to 4 bases, leaving 2 bases not matched to a gene. The CDR3 covers 13 residues. The CDR3 DNA sequence: TGTGCCAGCAGTCTACAGGGGGCCTATGGCTACACCTTC. Translated: CASSLQGAYGYTF.

This clone was detected a few times. V is TRBV9 and J is TRBJ1-3, with D unclear. The CDR3 consists of 12 residues. With 8 bases removed from V and 4 bases from J, the gap between germline ends came to 10 bases. Germline V gene lookup returns CDR1 SGDLS and CDR2 YYNGEE. The CDR3 sequence is CASRSSGNTIYF. As DNA, the CDR3 is TGTGCCAGTCGGTCCTCCGGAAACACCATATATTTT.